The source of this T cell receptor beta chain is a study of T cells in Graves' hyperthyroidism and ophthalmopathy. The cohort's ophthalmopathy patients, a group with duration under 3 months, had a Clinical Activity Score of at least 3 and a NOSPECS grade of at least 4. PBMCs came from more than 9 ml fresh peripheral blood. In its sample, this clonotype was seen a few times. The source material, RNA transcripts, was used to amplify TCR beta CDR3 regions. HTBI primers were employed in a first-round RT-PCR of the TCR CDR3. Using its own MiXCR run on the multiplex PCR reads, TCRdb lists one record per CDR3 protein. The sample includes a few hundred thousand distinct CDR3 sequences, about a sixth of them seen just once. Trimming cost V 5 bases and J 4 bases, with 11 bases left between them. CDR3 length: 13 amino acids. Germline-derived CDR1 and CDR2 are MDHEN and SYDVKM.

Sequencing input: blood. The rearrangement joins TRBV28 to TRBJ1-1; D possibly corresponds to TRBD1 (6 bases). The clonotype comes from a woman aged 35 to 49 with Graves' ophthalmopathy. The CDR3 sequence is CASSVQGPTEAFF. The CDR3 nucleotides read TGTGCCAGCAGTGTACAGGGACCCACTGAAGCTTTCTTT.